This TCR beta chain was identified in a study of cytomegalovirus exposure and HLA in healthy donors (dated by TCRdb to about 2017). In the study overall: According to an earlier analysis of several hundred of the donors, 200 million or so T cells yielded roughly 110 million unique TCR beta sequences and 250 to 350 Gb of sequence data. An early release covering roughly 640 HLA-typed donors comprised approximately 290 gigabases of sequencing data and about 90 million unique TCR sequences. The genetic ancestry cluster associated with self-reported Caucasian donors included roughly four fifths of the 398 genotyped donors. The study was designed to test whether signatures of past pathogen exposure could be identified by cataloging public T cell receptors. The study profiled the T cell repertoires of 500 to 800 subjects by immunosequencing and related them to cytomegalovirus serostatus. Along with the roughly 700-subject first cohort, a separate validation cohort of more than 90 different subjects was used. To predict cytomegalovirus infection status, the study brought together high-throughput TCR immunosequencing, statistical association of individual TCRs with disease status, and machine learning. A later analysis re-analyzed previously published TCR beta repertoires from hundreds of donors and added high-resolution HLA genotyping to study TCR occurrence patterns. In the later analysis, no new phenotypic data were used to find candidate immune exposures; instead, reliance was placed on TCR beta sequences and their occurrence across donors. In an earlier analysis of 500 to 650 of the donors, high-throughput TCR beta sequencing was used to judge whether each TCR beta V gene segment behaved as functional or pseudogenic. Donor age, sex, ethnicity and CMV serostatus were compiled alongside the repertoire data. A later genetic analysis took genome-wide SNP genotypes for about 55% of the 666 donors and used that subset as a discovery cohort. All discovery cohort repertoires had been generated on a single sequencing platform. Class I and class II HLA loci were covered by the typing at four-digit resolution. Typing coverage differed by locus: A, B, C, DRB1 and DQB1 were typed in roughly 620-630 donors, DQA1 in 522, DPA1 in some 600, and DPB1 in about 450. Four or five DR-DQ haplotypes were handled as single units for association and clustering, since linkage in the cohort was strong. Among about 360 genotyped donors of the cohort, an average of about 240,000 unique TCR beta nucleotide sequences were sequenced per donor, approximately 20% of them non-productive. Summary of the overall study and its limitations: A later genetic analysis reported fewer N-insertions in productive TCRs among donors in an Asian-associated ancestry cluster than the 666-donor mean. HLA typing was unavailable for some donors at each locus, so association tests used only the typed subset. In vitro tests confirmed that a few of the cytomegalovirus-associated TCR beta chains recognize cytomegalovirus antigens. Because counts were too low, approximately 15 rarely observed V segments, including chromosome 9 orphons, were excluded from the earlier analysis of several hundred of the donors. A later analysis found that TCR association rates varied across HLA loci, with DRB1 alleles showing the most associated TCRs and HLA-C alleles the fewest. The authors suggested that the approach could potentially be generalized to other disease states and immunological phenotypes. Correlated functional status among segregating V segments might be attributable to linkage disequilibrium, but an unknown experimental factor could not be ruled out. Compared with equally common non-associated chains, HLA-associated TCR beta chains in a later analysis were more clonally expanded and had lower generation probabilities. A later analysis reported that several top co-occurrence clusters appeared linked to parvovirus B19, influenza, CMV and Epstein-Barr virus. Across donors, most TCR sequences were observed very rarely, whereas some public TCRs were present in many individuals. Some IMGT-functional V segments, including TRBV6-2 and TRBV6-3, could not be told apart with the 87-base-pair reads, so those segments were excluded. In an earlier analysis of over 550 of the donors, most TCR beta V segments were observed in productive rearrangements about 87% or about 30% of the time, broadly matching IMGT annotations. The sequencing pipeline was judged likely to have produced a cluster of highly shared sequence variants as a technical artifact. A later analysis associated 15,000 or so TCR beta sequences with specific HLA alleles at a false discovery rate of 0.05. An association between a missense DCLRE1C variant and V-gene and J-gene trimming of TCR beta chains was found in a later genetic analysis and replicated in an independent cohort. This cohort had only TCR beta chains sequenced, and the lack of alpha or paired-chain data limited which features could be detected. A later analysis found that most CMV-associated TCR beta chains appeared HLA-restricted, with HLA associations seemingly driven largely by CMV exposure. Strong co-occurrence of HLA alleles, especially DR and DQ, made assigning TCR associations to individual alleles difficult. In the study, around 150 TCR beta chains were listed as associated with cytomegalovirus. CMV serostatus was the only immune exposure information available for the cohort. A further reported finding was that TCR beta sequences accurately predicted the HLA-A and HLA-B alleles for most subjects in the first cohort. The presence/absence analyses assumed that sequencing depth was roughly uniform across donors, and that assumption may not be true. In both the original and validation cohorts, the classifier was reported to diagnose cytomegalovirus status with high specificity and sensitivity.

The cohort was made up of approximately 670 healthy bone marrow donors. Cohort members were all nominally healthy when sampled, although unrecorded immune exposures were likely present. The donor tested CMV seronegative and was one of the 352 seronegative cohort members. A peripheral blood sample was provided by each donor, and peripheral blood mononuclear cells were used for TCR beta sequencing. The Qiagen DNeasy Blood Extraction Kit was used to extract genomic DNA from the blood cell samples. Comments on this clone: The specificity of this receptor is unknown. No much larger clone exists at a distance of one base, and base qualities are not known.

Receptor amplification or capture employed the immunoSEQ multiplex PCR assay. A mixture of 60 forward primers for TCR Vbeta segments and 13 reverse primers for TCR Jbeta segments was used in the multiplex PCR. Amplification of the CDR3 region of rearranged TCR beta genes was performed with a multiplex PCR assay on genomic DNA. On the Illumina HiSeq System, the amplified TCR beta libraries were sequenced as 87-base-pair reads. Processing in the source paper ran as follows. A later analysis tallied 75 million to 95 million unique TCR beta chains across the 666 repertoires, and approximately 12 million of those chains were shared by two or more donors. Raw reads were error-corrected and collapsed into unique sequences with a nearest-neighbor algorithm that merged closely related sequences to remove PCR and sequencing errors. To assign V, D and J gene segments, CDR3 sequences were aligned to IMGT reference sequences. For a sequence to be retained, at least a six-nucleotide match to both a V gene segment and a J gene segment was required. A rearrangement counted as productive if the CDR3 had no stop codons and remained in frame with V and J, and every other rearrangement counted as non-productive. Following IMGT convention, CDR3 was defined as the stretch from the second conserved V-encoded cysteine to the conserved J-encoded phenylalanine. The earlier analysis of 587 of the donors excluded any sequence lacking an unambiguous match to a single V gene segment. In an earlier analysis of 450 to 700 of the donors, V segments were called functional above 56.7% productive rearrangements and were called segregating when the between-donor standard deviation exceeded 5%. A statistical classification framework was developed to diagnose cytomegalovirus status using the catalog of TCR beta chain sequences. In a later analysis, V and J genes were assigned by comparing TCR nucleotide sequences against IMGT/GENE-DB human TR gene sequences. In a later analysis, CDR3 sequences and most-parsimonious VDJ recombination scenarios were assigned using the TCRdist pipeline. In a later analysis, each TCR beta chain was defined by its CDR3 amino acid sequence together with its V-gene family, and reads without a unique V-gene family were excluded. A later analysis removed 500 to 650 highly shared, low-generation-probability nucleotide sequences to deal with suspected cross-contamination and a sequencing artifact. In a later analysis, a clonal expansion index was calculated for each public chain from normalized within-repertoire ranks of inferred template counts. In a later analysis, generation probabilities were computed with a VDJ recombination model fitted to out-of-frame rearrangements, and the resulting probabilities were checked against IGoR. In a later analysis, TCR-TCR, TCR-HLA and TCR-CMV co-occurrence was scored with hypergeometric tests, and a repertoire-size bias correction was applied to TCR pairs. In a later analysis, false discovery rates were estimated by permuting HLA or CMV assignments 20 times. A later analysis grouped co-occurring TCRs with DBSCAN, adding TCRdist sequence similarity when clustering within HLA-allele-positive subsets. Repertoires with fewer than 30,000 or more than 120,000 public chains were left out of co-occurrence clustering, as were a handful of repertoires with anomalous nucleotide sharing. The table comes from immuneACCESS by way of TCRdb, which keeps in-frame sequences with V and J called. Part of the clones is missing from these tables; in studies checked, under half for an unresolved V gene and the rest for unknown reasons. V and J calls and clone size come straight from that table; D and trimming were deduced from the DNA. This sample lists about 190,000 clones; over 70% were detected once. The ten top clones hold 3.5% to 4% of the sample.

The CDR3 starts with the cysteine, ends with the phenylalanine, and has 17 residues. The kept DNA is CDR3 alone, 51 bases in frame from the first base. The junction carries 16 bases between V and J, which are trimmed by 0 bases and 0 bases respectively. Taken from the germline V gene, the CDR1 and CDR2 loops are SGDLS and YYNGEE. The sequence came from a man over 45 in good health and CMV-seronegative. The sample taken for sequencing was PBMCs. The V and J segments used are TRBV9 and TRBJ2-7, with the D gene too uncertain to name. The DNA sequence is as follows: TGTGCCAGCAGCGTAGGTGACACCAAAAGAAGCTCCTACGAGCAGTACTTC. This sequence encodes CASSVGDTKRSSYEQYF. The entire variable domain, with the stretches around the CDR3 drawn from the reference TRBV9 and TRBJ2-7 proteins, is DSGVTQTPKHLITATGQRVTLRCSPRSGDLSVYWYQQSLDQGLQFLIQYYNGEERAKGNILERFSAQQFPDLHSELNLSSLELGDSALYFCASSVGDTKRSSYEQYFGPGTRLTVT.